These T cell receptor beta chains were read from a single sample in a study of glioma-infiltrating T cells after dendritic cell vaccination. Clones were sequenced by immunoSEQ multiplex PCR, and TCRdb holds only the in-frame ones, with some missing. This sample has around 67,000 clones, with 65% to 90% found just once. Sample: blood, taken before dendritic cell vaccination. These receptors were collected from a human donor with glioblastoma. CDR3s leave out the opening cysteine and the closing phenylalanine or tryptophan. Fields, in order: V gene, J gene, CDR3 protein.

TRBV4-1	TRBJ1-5	ASSQASAGTTYQPQH
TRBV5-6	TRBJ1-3	ASSSPGQFSGNTIY
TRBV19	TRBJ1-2	ASSISPLNSYYGYT
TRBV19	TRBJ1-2	ASSIAGMGYGYT
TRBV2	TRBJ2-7	ASTPPAAEAYEQY
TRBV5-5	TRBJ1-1	ASSSGQGNWIGTEAF
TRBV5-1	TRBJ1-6	ASSGTAENSPLH
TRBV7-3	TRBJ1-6	ASSALGGVPLH
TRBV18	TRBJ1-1	ASSPGTAEAF
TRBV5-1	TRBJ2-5	ASKRAGGGETQY
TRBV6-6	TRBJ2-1	ASSPSSGGRYNEQF
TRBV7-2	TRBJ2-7	ASSQDPSGADYEQY
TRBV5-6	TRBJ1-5	ASSLQGNQPQH
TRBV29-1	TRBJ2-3	SVTGPGASTDTQY